The 21 T cell receptor beta chains given below trace back to one sample, sequenced in a study of blood T cell repertoires in COVID-19. TCRdb's table, derived via immunoSEQ multiplex PCR, lists solely in-frame clones and lacks some. The table records over 45,000 clones, around 85% of them present only once. Sequencing was performed on peripheral blood. The receptor set was obtained from a man in his 70s with active COVID-19.

This chain joins TRBV28 and TRBJ1-2; possible D gene TRBD1, 6 bases. Germline V gene lookup returns CDR1 MDHEN and CDR2 SYDVKM. This CDR3 region has 15 residues. Trimming took off 5 bases at V and 5 bases at J, with 18 bases between the two ends. CDR3 bases: TGTGCCAGCAGTCCCACAGGGATACCGGGGTATGGCTACACCTTC. Its protein product is CASSPTGIPGYGYTF.

V usage is TRBV2 and J usage is TRBJ2-1; 15 bases are a match to TRBD2. The germline gives CDR1 SNHLY, CDR2 FYNNEI. V was pared by 5 bases and J by 7 bases, with 3 bases of the junction left unmatched. CDR3 size: 15 residues. DNA for the CDR3: TGTGCCAGCAGTTCAGGACTAGCGGGAGGGAATGAGCAGTTCTTC. It yields the protein CASSSGLAGGNEQFF. Variable domain in full (rest from reference TRBV2 and TRBJ2-1): EPEVTQTPSHQVTQMGQEVILRCVPISNHLYFYWYRQILGQKVEFLVSFYNNEISEKSEIFDDQFSVERPDGSNFTLKIRSTKLEDSAMYFCASSSGLAGGNEQFFGPGTRLTVL.

The V gene is TRBV3-1 (or the pseudogene TRBV3-2), the J gene TRBJ2-7; TRBD2 is a possible D gene (5 bases). This CDR3 is built from 12 residues. The V and J ends lost 0 bases and 6 bases respectively, with 6 bases between them. Germline lookup yields CDR1 LGHDT and CDR2 YNNKEL (reference sequence). CDR3 protein: CASSQDRGEQYF. The CDR3 bases are TGTGCCAGCAGCCAAGATCGGGGCGAGCAGTACTTC.

This rearrangement joins TRBV5-1 to TRBJ1-3, with 8 bases matching TRBD1. This CDR3 is 17 amino acids long. Germline V gives CDR1 SGHRS, CDR2 YFSETQ. With V trimmed by 3 bases and J by 0 bases, 8 bases remained unmatched. The CDR3 loop reads CASSSVGQEYSGNTIYF. CDR3 DNA: TGCGCCAGCAGCTCGGTGGGACAGGAGTACTCTGGAAACACCATATATTTT.

The chain joins TRBV15 to TRBJ1-1; 8 bases agree with TRBD1. The CDR3 has 14 residues. Trimming cost V 5 bases and J 10 bases; bases outside gene matches: 12. Germline V gives CDR1 LNHNV, CDR2 YYDKDF (reference sequence). CDR3 residues: CATSSRNPDRGAFF. The CDR3 DNA follows: TGTGCCACCAGCTCCCGAAACCCCGACAGGGGAGCTTTCTTT.

A few counts support this clone. The chain couples TRBV25-1 to TRBJ2-3; a possible D gene is TRBD2 (5 bases). V was cut by 6 bases and J by 4 bases, with 14 bases left in between. This CDR3 has 14 amino acids. Germline-derived CDR1 and CDR2 are MGHDK and SYGVNS. In nucleotides, the CDR3 is TGTGCCAGCAGCTTACCGGGAAAATCAGATACGCAGTATTTT. Translated: CASSLPGKSDTQYF.

The sample holds a few counts of this clone. The chain recombines TRBV27 with TRBJ1-6, with D possibly TRBD1 on 5 matching bases. Germline values: CDR1 MNHEY, CDR2 SMNVEV (reference sequence). The CDR3 spans 14 residues. V lost 2 bases and J 6 bases, leaving 8 bases between the germline ends. Here the CDR3 reads CASSLQGINSPLHF. In DNA, the CDR3 is TGTGCCAGCAGTTTACAGGGTATTAATTCACCCCTCCACTTT.

The chain carries TRBV6-6 and TRBJ1-2, with 7 bases identical to TRBD1. Losses at the gene ends were 0 bases for V and 10 bases for J; bases not matched to a gene: 5. The CDR3 spans 13 residues. Germline V gene lookup returns CDR1 MNHNY and CDR2 SVGAGI (reference sequence). CDR3 sequence (DNA): TGTGCCAGCAGTTACTCGACAGGGAGGACCTACACCTTC. Translating it yields CASSYSTGRTYTF.

This clone was detected only once. This chain joins TRBV5-1 and TRBJ2-1; a possible D gene is TRBD1 (6 bases). Germline values: CDR1 SGHRS, CDR2 YFSETQ. The CDR3 has 16 amino acids. The V and J ends lost 4 bases and 1 base respectively, with 15 bases between them. The CDR3 region has the DNA TGCGCCAGCAGCCTACGTACAGGGCAATCCTACAATGAGCAGTTCTTC. This encodes CASSLRTGQSYNEQFF.

This chain connects TRBV18 to TRBJ1-1; D may be TRBD1 (5 bases). Trimming stripped 2 bases from V and 4 bases from J, with 11 bases between. The CDR3 sequence is 14 residues long. Germline V gene lookup returns CDR1 KGHSH and CDR2 LQKENI. The CDR3 DNA is TGTGCCAGCTCACCAGGGGGGGGTAGCACTGAAGCTTTCTTT. It codes for CASSPGGGSTEAFF.

Turning to this clone: In the same sample, other DNA sequences code for this CDR3. This chain joins TRBV7-2 and TRBJ1-2; 7 bases line up with TRBD1. The V gene end was trimmed by 4 bases and the J gene end by 2 bases; junction bases not matched to a gene: 1. Germline V gene sequence: CDR1 SGHTA, CDR2 FQGNSA. CDR3 length: 13 amino acids. The CDR3: CASSSGQNYGYTF. The CDR3 DNA reads as TGTGCCAGCAGCTCGGGACAGAACTATGGCTACACCTTC.

V usage is TRBV7-9 and J usage is TRBJ1-1, with D uncertain. Germline lookup yields CDR1 SEHNR and CDR2 FQNEAQ (reference sequence). V lost 5 bases to trimming and J lost 6 bases, with 13 bases between them. This CDR3 comprises 13 residues. CDR3 nucleotide sequence: TGTGCCAGCAGCCCATCGAGGGCGCCTGAAGCTTTCTTT. This encodes CASSPSRAPEAFF.

This chain connects TRBV24-1 to TRBJ2-5; 14 bases are shared with TRBD2. The germline CDR1 and CDR2 sequences are KGHDR and SFDVKD. The CDR3 consists of 16 residues. Trimming cost V 0 bases and J 6 bases; bases outside gene matches: 2. CDR3 nucleotides: TGTGCCACCAGTGATTTGGGGACTAGCGGGAGTAAGACCCAGTACTTC. As protein: CATSDLGTSGSKTQYF.

In this sample, this clone turned up once. This sequence joins TRBV5-6 and TRBJ2-5, with 11 positions matching TRBD2. Germline V gene sequence: CDR1 SGHDT, CDR2 YYEEEE. The CDR3 consists of 15 residues. The ends lost 1 base at V and 5 bases at J; junction bases unmatched: 4. CDR3 in amino acids: CASSLYSGREETQYF. DNA for the CDR3: TGTGCCAGCAGCTTGTATAGCGGGAGGGAGGAGACCCAGTACTTC.

This rearrangement joins TRBV6-2 or TRBV6-3 to TRBJ2-5; no definite D call. Trimming stripped 2 bases from V and 1 base from J, with 5 bases between. The CDR3 contains 13 residues. CDR1 and CDR2 (germline): MNHEY, SVGEGT. CDR3 in amino acids: CASSYQIQETQYF. CDR3 sequence (DNA): TGTGCCAGCAGTTACCAGATCCAAGAGACCCAGTACTTC.

This chain connects TRBV10-2 to TRBJ2-2; no reliable D call. Germline CDR1 reads WSHSY; CDR2 reads SAAADI. This CDR3 spans 13 amino acids. Between the trimmed V and J ends, which lost 8 bases and 7 bases, there was a span of 14 bases. The CDR3 loop is CASGTRNFGELFF. The DNA of the CDR3 is TGCGCCAGCGGAACCAGGAATTTCGGGGAGCTGTTTTTT.

The CDR3 DNA follows: TGTGCCAGCAGTGAAACGGGTGGCTATGGCTACACCTTC. Amino acids: CASSETGGYGYTF. J is TRBJ1-2 and V is TRBV2; D ambiguous. Germline CDR1 is SNHLY and CDR2 is FYNNEI. The CDR3 is 13 amino acids. Trimming removed 2 bases from V and 4 bases from J, with 8 bases in between.

V is TRBV4-2 and J is TRBJ2-1, with 10 bases fitting TRBD2. The V segment lost 6 bases and the J segment 6 bases; nucleotides outside the gene matches: 5. Germline lookup yields CDR1 LGHNA and CDR2 YNFKEQ. CDR3 length equals 14 residues. The CDR3 loop reads CASSSGRTSNEQFF. DNA of the CDR3: TGTGCCAGCAGTAGCGGGAGGACCTCCAATGAGCAGTTCTTC.

The chain is built from TRBV2 and TRBJ1-6; TRBD1 matches 9 bases. This CDR3 has 15 residues. Trimming took 6 bases from V and 6 from J; bases not matched to a gene: 6. From germline, CDR1 is SNHLY and CDR2 FYNNEI. The DNA of the CDR3 is TGTGCCAGCAGGACCGGACAGGGGAGTAATTCACCCCTCCACTTT. Translated, it gives CASRTGQGSNSPLHF.

The chain joins TRBV4-2 to TRBJ1-1; 8 bases are shared with TRBD1. Germline V gene data show CDR1 as LGHNA and CDR2 as YNFKEQ. Trimming at V came to 1 base and at J to 5 bases, leaving 9 bases not matched to a gene. The CDR3 has 16 amino acids. The CDR3 loop is CASSQVAGGGVTEAFF. In nucleotides, the CDR3 is TGTGCCAGCAGCCAAGTAGCAGGGGGCGGTGTAACTGAAGCTTTCTTT.

J is TRBJ1-2 and V is TRBV7-9, with 7 nucleotides matching TRBD1. Germline-derived CDR1 and CDR2 are SEHNR and FQNEAQ (reference sequence). The V gene end was trimmed by 1 base and the J gene end by 4 bases; junction bases not matched to a gene: 3. The CDR3 consists of 14 residues. CDR3 protein: CASSLGDSLYGYTF. The DNA of the CDR3 is TGTGCCAGCAGCTTAGGGGACAGCCTCTATGGCTACACCTTC.